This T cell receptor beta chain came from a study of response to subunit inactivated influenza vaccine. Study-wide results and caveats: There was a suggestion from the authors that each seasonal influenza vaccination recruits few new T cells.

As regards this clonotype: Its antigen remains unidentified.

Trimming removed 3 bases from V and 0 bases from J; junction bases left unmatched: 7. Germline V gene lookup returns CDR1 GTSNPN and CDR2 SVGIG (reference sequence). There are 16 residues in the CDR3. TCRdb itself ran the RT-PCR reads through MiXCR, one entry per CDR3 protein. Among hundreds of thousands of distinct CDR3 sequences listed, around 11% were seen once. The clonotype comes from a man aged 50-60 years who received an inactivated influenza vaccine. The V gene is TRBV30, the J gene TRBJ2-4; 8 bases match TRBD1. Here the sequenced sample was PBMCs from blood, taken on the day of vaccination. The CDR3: CAWSILGQVAKNIQYF. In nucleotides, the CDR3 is TGTGCCTGGAGCATATTGGGACAGGTAGCCAAAAACATTCAGTACTTC. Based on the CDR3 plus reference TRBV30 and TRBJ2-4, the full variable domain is SQTIHQWPATLVQPVGSPLSLECTVEGTSNPNLYWYRQAAGRGLQLLFYSVGIGQISSEVPQNLSASRPQDRQFILSSKKLLLSDSGFYLCAWSILGQVAKNIQYFGAGTRLSVL.